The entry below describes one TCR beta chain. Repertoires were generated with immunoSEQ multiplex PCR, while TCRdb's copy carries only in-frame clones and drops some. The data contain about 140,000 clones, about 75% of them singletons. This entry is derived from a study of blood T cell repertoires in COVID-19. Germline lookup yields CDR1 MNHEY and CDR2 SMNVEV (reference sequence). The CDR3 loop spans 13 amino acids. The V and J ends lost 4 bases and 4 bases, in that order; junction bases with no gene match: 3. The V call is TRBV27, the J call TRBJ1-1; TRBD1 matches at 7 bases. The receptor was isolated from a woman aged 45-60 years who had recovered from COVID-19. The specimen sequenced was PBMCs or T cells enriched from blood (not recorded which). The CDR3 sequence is CASSSNRGTEAFF. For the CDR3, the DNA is TGTGCCAGCAGTTCAAACAGGGGCACTGAAGCTTTCTTT.